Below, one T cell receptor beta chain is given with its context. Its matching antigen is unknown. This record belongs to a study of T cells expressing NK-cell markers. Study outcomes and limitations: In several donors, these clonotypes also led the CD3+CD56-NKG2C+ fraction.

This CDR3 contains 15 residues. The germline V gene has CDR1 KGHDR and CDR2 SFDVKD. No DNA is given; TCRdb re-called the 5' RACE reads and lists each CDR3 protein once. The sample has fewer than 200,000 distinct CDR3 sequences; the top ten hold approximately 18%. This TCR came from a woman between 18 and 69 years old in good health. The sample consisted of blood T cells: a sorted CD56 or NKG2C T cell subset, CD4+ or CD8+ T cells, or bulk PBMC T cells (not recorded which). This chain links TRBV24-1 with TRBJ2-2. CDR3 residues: CATSDRRTNTGELFF.